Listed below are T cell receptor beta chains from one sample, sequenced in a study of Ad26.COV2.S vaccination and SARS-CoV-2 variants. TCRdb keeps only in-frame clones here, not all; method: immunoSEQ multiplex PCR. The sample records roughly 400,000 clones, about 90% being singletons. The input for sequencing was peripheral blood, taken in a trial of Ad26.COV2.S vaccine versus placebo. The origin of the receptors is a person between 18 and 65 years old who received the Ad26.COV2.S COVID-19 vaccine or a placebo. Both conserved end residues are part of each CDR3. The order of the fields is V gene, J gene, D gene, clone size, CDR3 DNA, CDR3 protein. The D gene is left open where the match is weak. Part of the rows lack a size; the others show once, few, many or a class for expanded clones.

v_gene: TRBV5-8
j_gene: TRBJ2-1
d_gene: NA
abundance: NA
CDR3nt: TGTGCCAGCAGCTTGGGGGAGTTGGACAATGAGCAGTTCTTC
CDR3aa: CASSLGELDNEQFF

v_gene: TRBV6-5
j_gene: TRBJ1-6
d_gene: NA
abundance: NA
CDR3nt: TGTGCCAGCAGTTTGGCAGGGGAACTCGGTTCACCCCTCCACTTT
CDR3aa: CASSLAGELGSPLHF

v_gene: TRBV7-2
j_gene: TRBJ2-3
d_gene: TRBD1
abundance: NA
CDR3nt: TGTGCCAGCAGCTTAGACAACAGGGGTTGGACCGTAAGCACAGATACGCAGTATTTT
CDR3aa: CASSLDNRGWTVSTDTQYF

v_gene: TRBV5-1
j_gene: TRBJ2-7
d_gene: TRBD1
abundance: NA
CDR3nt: TGCGCCAGCAGCTTGGATGACAGGGGTGGCTACGAGCAGTACTTC
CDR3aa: CASSLDDRGGYEQYF

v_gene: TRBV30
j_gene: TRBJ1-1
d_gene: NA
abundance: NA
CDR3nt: TGTGCCTGGAGTGCCTCCCAGCAGAGTGAAGCTTTCTTT
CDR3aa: CAWSASQQSEAFF

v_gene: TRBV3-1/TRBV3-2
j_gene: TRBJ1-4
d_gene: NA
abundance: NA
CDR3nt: TGTGCCAGCATCCTAGACAGGCGAAATGAAAAACTGTTTTTT
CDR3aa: CASILDRRNEKLFF

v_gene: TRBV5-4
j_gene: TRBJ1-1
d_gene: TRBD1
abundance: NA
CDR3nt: TGTGCCAGCAGCCCACAACAGGGGGCGGTCGAAGCTTTCTTT
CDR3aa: CASSPQQGAVEAFF

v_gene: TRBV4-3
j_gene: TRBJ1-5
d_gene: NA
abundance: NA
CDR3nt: TGCGCCAGCAGCCAAGATCGGTACCCCAGGGGTTCTCAGCCCCAGCATTTT
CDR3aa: CASSQDRYPRGSQPQHF

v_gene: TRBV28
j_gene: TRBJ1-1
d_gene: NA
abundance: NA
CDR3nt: TGTACCCACTCGAGGGGGACACCGAACACTGAAGCTTTCTTT
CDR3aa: CTHSRGTPNTEAFF

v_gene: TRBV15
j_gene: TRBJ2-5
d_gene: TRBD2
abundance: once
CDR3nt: TGTGCCACCAGCAGGGGTAGCGGGGGGGCCTTAGAGACCCAGTACTTC
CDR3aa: CATSRGSGGALETQYF

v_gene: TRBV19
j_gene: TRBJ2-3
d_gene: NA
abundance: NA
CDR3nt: TGTGCCACTACTTACAGGGTTGCTTCTTCAGATACGCAGTATTTT
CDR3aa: CATTYRVASSDTQYF

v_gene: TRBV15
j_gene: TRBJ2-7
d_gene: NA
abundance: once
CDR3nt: TGTGCCACCAGCAGTGTCACTTCCTACGAGCAGTACTTC
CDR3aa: CATSSVTSYEQYF